Presented here are 17 T cell receptor beta chains from one specimen sequenced in a study of breast tumors, draining lymph nodes, adjacent tissues. TCRdb recomputed calls from the multiplex PCR reads with MiXCR, one row per CDR3 protein. The sample carries over 150,000 distinct CDR3 sequences, roughly a third recorded once. Samples came from axillary lymph nodes draining the breast cancer. Sample: axillary lymph node tissue. The receptors originated from a female donor with breast cancer. Some clones in this sample may be carry-over from other donors' samples.

This clonotype was counted many times. An end of the junction differs from the germline gene, which may be a read error. The rearrangement links TRBV7-7 to TRBJ2-5; TRBD2 agrees at 8 bases. This CDR3 has 16 amino acids. The germline V gene has CDR1 SSHAT and CDR2 FNYEAQ (reference sequence). Here the CDR3 reads CASSLSRAGAEETQYF. The CDR3 nucleotides are TGTGCTAGCAGCTTAAGTAGAGCGGGGGCCGAAGAGACCCAGTACTTC.

Comments on this clonotype: One junction end disagrees with the germline gene, perhaps due to a read error. The chain links TRBV4-2 to TRBJ1-4; D not resolved. The CDR3 length is 17 residues. Germline values: CDR1 LGHNA, CDR2 YNFKEQ. The CDR3 DNA follows: TGTGCCAGCAGCCAATACGTTCCGGGTACAGATAATGACAAACTGTTTTTT. Translated: CASSQYVPGTDNDKLFF.

The V call is TRBV20-1, the J call TRBJ1-4, with D possibly matching TRBD1 (5 bases). Per the germline V gene, CDR1 is DFQATT and CDR2 is SNEGSKA (reference sequence). There are 13 residues in the CDR3. V was trimmed by 1 base and J by 8 bases, leaving 11 bases between them. This chain's CDR3 is CSARGAGREKLFF. The DNA for the CDR3 is TGCAGTGCTAGAGGGGCAGGGAGGGAAAAACTGTTTTTT.

A few counts support this clonotype. A read error may account for a junction end that differs from germline. The chain uses TRBV5-6 and TRBJ2-7, with a weak D call TRBD1 (5 bases). Germline CDR1 reads SGHDT; CDR2 reads YYEEEE. The CDR3 spans 15 residues. The CDR3 is CVSSTYLGAGYEQYF. Written as DNA, the CDR3 is TGTGTCAGCAGCACTTACTTAGGGGCTGGGTACGAGCAGTACTTC.

This clonotype was observed many times. V and J are TRBV7-2 and TRBJ2-5, with D uncertain. This CDR3 spans 13 amino acids. Germline values: CDR1 SGHTA, CDR2 FQGNSA. The V and J ends lost 5 bases and 4 bases respectively, with 11 bases between them. The CDR3 reads CASSEGPPETQYF. The CDR3, as DNA: TGTGCCAGCAGCGAAGGGCCACCAGAGACCCAGTACTTC. Full variable domain (rest looked up from reference TRBV7-2 and TRBJ2-5): GAGVSQSPSNKVTEKGKDVELRCDPISGHTALYWYRQSLGQGLEFLIYFQGNSAPDKSGLPSDRFSAERTGGSVSTLTIQRTQQEDSAVYLCASSEGPPETQYFGPGTRLLVL.

This clonotype was counted ten times or more. This chain joins TRBV7-6 and TRBJ2-1; D unresolved. This CDR3 is built from 11 residues. Germline V lookup: CDR1 SGHVS, CDR2 FNYEAQ. Trimming shortened V by 1 base and J by 8 bases, and 3 bases separated the two germline ends. The DNA of the CDR3 is TGTGCCAGCAGCTTAGGCGATGAGCAGTTCTTC. Residues: CASSLGDEQFF.

The chain carries TRBV29-1 and TRBJ2-6; D is uncertain. Germline CDR1 is SQVTM and CDR2 is ANQGSEA. The CDR3 contains 16 residues. CDR3 sequence reads: CSASPGLCSGANVLTF. The DNA of the CDR3 is TGCAGTGCTTCTCCCGGGCTGTGCTCTGGGGCCAACGTCCTGACTTTC.

Turning to this clonotype: A single base separates this from a much larger clone, so it may be a read error. This CDR3 fails to terminate in the conserved phenylalanine or tryptophan, so it likely reflects a read error. The genes are TRBV7-9 and TRBJ2-1, with D possibly being TRBD2 (5 bases). The V gene lost 3 bases and the J gene lost 5 bases, with 11 bases spanning the gap. CDR3 length equals 14 residues. From germline, CDR1 is SEHNR and CDR2 FQNEAQ (reference sequence). The CDR3 sequence: CASSFPGYDNEQFL. In DNA, the CDR3 is TGTGCCAGCAGCTTTCCGGGATATGACAATGAGCAGTTCCTC.

This clonotype came up many times. The chain recombines TRBV5-5 with TRBJ2-6; D may be TRBD1 (6 bases). Germline-derived CDR1 and CDR2 are SGHKS and YYEKEE (reference sequence). V lost 0 bases, J lost 1 base, and 8 bases lay in between. The CDR3 has 16 amino acids. The CDR3 DNA is TGTGCCAGCAGCTTGGACAGGGCATCTGGGGCCAACGTCCTGACTTTC. Protein: CASSLDRASGANVLTF.

The chain couples TRBV18 to TRBJ1-1; D gene ambiguous. Germline V gene lookup returns CDR1 KGHSH and CDR2 LQKENI. Trimming stripped 3 bases from V and 3 bases from J, with 8 bases between. The CDR3 runs to 13 residues. As DNA, the CDR3 is TGTGCCAGCTCACCGCTCATGGACACTGAAGCTTTCTTT. It translates to CASSPLMDTEAFF.

The chain couples TRBV3-1 to TRBJ1-1; TRBD1 matches 7 bases. The ends lost 1 base at V and 10 bases at J; junction bases unmatched: 9. Germline V gene lookup returns CDR1 LGHDT and CDR2 YNNKEL (reference sequence). The CDR3 loop spans 14 amino acids. The CDR3 sequence: CASSQGTGEDGAFF. The DNA for the CDR3 is TGTGCCAGCAGCCAAGGGACAGGCGAGGATGGAGCTTTCTTT. Complete variable domain (other parts from reference TRBV3-1 and TRBJ1-1): DTAVSQTPKYLVTQMGNDKSIKCEQNLGHDTMYWYKQDSKKFLKIMFSYNNKELIINETVPNRFSPKSPDKAHLNLHINSLELGDSAVYFCASSQGTGEDGAFFGQGTRLTVV.

This clonotype occurred many times. The chain uses TRBV20-1 and TRBJ1-5; no clear D. The length of the CDR3 is 12 residues. Trimming pared 2 bases from V and 4 bases from J, leaving 6 bases between. Germline V lookup: CDR1 DFQATT, CDR2 SNEGSKA (reference sequence). CDR3 nucleotide sequence: TGCAGTGCTAGATCCTCGAATCAGCCCCAGCATTTT. Protein sequence: CSARSSNQPQHF.

This clonotype was counted once. The genes are TRBV10-3 and TRBJ1-5, with 9 bases aligning to TRBD1. The CDR3 has 17 amino acids. V shed 7 bases and J 4 bases; nucleotides not matched to a gene: 14. In germline, CDR1 is ENHRY, CDR2 SYGVKD. CDR3 in amino acids: CAINRQGVGVENQPQHF. The CDR3 nucleotides read TGTGCCATCAACCGACAGGGGGTGGGGGTAGAAAATCAGCCCCAGCATTTT.

This clonotype was detected many times. The V gene is TRBV5-8, the J gene TRBJ2-2, with D unclear. The germline gives CDR1 SGHTS, CDR2 YDEGEE. V lost 4 bases to trimming and J lost 6 bases, with 10 bases between them. The CDR3 runs to 13 residues. The CDR3 spells CASSPSPAGELFF. CDR3 coding DNA: TGTGCCAGCAGCCCCAGCCCAGCCGGGGAGCTGTTTTTT.

This clonotype appeared many times. One junction end does not reproduce the germline sequence, and a read error may be involved. The J gene is TRBJ2-6, the V gene TRBV5-1; TRBD1 might be the D (5 bases). The germline CDR1 and CDR2 sequences are SGHRS and YFSETQ. The CDR3 loop spans 14 amino acids. CDR3 in amino acids: CASSRGSGANALTF. CDR3 in DNA: TGCGCCAGCAGCAGGGGTTCTGGGGCCAACGCCCTGACTTTC. Filled out from reference TRBV5-1 and TRBJ2-6, the complete variable domain reads KAGVTQTPRYLIKTRGQQVTLSCSPISGHRSVSWYQQTPGQGLQFLFEYFSETQRNKGNFPGRFSGRQFSNSRSEMNVSTLELGDSALYLCASSRGSGANALTFGAGSRLTVL.

This clonotype was detected ten times or more. This chain connects TRBV7-2 to TRBJ2-7; 11 nucleotides agree with TRBD2. The junction had 8 bases not matched to a gene; V was cut back by 5 bases and J by 5 bases. This CDR3 contains 15 residues. Germline-derived CDR1 and CDR2 are SGHTA and FQGNSA. The CDR3, as DNA: TGTGCCAGCAGCCGGCAACTAGCGGGAGTTCACGAGCAGTACTTC. This gives the protein CASSRQLAGVHEQYF.

This chain uses TRBV2 with TRBJ1-5; D is unclear. The CDR3 is made up of 18 amino acids. Germline V gene sequence: CDR1 SNHLY, CDR2 FYNNEI. Trimming took off 4 bases at V and 1 base at J, with 20 bases between the two ends. The DNA for the CDR3 is TGTGCCAGCAGTGCTAGAGCGGGGATCTGGGCAAGCAATCAGCCCCAGCATTTT. Translation: CASSARAGIWASNQPQHF.